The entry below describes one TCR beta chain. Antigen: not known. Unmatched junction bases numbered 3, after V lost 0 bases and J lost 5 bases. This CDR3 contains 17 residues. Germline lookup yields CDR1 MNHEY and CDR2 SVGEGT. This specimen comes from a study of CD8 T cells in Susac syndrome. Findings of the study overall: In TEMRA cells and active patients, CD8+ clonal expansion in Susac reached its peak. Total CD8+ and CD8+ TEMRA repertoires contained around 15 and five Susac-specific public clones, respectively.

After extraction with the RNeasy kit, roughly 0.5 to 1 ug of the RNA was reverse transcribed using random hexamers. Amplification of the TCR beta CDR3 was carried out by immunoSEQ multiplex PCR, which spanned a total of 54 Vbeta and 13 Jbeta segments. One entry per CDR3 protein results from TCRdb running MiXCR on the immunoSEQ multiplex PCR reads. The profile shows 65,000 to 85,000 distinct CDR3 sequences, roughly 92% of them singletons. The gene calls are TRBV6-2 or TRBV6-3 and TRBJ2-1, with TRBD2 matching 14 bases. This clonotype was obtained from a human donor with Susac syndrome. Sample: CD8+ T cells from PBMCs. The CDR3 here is CASSYSAGLAGDNEQFF. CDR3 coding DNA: TGTGCCAGCAGTTACTCGGCGGGACTAGCGGGGGACAATGAGCAGTTCTTC.